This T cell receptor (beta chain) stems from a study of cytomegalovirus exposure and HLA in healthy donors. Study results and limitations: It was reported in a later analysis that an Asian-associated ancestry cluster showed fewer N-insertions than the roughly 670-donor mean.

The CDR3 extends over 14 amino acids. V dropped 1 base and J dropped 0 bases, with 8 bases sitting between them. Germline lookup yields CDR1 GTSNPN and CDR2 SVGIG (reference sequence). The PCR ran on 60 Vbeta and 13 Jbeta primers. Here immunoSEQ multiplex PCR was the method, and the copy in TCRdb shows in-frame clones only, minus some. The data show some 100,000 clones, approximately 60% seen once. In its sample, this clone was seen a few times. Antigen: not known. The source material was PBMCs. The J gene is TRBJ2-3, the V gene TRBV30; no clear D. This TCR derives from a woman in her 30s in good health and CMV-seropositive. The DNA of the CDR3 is TGTGCCTGGAGTGGACTGATAAGCACAGATACGCAGTATTTT. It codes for CAWSGLISTDTQYF. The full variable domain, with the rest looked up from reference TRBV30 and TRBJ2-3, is SQTIHQWPATLVQPVGSPLSLECTVEGTSNPNLYWYRQAAGRGLQLLFYSVGIGQISSEVPQNLSASRPQDRQFILSSKKLLLSDSGFYLCAWSGLISTDTQYFGPGTRLTVL.